This TCR beta chain was identified during a study of T-cell reconstitution after alpha-beta-depleted transplantation in children. Whole-study findings and limits: TCRbeta diversity was high at day 60 in some patients (a result of surviving recipient T cells and thymic progenitors).

Unique molecular identifiers were incorporated when the TCRbeta library was constructed. A single record per CDR3 protein comes from TCRdb applying MiXCR to the PCR reads. This table has hundreds of thousands of distinct CDR3 sequences, approximately 13% appearing once. This clonotype appeared many times. Its cognate antigen is unknown. V shed 2 bases and J 8 bases; nucleotides not matched to a gene: 2. The CDR3 consists of 15 residues. Per the germline V gene, CDR1 is SGDLS and CDR2 is YYNGEE. The J gene is TRBJ2-1, the V gene TRBV9, with TRBD2 matching 15 bases. This receptor was taken from a male patient younger than 18 who had a stem cell transplant for acute myeloid leukemia, so the T cells may come from the graft donor. This specimen was PBMCs, mostly from graft donor cells, taken 360 days after TCRalphabeta/CD19-depleted stem cell transplant. The CDR3: CASSVGLAGGHEQFF. Here the CDR3 DNA reads TGTGCCAGCAGCGTCGGACTAGCGGGGGGGCATGAGCAGTTCTTC.